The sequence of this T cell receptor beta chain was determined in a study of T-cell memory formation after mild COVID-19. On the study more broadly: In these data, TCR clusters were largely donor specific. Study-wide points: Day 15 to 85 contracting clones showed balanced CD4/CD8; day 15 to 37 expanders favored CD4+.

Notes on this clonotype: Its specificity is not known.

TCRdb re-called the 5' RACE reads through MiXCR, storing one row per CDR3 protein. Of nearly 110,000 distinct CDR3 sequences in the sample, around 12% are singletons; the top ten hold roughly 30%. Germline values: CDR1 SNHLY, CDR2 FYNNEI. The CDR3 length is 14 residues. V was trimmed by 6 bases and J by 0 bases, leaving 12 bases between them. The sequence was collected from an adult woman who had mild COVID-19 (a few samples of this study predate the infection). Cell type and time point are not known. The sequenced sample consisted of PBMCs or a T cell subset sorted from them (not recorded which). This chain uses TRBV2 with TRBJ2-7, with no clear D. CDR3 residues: CASSPTDGSYEQYF. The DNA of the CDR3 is TGTGCCAGCAGCCCTACTGACGGCTCCTACGAGCAGTACTTC.